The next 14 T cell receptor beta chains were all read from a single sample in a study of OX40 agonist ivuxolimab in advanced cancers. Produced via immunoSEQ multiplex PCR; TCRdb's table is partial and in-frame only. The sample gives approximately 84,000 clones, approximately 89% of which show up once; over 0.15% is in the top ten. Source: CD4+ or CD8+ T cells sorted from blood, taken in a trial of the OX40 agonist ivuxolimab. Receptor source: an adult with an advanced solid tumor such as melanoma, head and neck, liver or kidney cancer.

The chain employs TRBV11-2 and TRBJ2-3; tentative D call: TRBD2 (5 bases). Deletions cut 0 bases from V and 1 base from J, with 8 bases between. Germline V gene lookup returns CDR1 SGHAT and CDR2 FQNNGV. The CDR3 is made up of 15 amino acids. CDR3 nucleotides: TGTGCCAGCAGCTTAGATCGGCGGGGCACAGATACGCAGTATTTT. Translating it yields CASSLDRRGTDTQYF.

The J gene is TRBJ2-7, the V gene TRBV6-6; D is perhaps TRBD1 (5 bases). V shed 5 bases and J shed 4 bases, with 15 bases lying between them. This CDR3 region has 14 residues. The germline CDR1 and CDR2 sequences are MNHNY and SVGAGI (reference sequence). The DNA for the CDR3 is TGTGCCAGCAGTCAATCGACAGCTTATTACGAGCAGTACTTC. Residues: CASSQSTAYYEQYF.

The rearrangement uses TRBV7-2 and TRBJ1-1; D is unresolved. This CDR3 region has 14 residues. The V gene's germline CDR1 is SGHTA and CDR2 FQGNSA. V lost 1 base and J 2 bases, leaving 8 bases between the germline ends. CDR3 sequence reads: CASSLDPSNTEAFF. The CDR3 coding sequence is TGTGCCAGCAGCTTAGATCCCAGCAACACTGAAGCTTTCTTT.

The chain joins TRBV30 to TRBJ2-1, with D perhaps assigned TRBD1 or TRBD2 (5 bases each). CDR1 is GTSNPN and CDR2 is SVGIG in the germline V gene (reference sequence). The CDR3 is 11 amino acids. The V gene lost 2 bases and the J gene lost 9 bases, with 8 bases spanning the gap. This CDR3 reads CAWSRGAEQFF. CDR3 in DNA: TGTGCCTGGAGTAGGGGAGCTGAGCAGTTCTTC.

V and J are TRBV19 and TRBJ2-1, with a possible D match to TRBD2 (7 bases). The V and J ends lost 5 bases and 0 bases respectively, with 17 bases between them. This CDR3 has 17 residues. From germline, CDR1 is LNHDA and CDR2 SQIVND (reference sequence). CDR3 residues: CASSAPRGASSYNEQFF. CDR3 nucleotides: TGTGCCAGTAGTGCGCCCCGGGGGGCGAGCTCCTACAATGAGCAGTTCTTC.

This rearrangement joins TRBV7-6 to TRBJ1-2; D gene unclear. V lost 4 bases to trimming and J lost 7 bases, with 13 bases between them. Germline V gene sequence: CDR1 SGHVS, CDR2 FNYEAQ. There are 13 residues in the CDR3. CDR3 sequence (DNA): TGTGCCAGCAGCTCGATGGACGGGTCTGGCTACACCTTC. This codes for CASSSMDGSGYTF.

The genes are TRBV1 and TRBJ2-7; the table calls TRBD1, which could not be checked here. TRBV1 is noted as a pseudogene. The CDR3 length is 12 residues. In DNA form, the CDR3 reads TGCACCAGCAGCCCCCAGGGGCACGAGCAGTACTTC. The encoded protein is CTSSPQGHEQYF.

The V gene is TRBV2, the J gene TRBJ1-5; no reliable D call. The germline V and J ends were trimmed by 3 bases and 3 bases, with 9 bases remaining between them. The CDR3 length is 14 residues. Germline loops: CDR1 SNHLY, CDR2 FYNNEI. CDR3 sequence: CASSDKTANQPQHF. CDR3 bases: TGTGCCAGCAGTGACAAAACAGCCAATCAGCCCCAGCATTTT.

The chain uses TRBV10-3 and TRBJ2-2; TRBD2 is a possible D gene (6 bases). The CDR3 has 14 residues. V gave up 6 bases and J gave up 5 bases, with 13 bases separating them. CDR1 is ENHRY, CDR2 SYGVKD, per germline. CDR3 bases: TGTGCCATCAGGCGGGACCACCGGACCGGGGAGCTGTTTTTT. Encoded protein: CAIRRDHRTGELFF.

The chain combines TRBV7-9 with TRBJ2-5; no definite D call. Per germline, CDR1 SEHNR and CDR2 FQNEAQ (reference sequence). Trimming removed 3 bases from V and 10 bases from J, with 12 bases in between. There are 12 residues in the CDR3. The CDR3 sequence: CASSFSPGVQYF. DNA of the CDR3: TGTGCCAGCAGCTTCTCGCCCGGAGTCCAGTACTTC.

This CDR3 is CASLTGSGFPKAFF. In DNA form, the CDR3 reads TGTGCCAGCCTAACGGGGTCGGGCTTCCCGAAAGCTTTCTTT. J is TRBJ1-1 and V is TRBV2; D not resolved. The CDR3 runs to 14 residues. Trimming removed 8 bases at V and 9 bases at J, with 22 bases between. Germline CDR1 and CDR2: SNHLY and FYNNEI.

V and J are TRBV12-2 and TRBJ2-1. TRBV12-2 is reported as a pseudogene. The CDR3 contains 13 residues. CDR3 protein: CASRLGDTGEQFF. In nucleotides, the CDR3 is TGTGCAAGTCGCTTGGGCGACACGGGTGAGCAGTTCTTC.

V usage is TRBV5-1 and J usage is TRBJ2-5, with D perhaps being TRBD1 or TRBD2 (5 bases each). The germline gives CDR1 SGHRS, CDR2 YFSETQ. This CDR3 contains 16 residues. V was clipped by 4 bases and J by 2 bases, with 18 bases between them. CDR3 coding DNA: TGCGCCAGCAGCCCCAACCCCCAGGGACCTCAAGAGACCCAGTACTTC. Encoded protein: CASSPNPQGPQETQYF.

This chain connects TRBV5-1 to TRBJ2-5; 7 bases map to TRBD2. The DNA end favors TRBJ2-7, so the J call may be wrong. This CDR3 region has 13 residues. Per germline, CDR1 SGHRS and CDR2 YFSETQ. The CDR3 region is CASTAGVVDEQYF. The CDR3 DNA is TGCGCCAGCACCGCGGGGGTAGTAGACGAGCAGTACTTC.